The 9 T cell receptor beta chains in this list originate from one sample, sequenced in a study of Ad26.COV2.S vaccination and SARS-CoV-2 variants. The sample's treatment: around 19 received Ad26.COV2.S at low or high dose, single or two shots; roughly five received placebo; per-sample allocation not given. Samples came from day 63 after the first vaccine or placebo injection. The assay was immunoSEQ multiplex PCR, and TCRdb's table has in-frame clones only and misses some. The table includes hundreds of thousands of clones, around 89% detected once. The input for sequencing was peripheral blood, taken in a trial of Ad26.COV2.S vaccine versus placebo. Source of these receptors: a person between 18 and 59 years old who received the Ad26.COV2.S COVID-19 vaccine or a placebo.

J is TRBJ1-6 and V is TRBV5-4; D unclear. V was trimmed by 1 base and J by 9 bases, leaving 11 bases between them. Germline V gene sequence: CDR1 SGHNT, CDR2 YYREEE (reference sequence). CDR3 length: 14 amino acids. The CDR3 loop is CASSLQVSGSPLHF. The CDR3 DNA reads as TGTGCCAGCAGCTTGCAGGTTTCGGGTTCACCCCTCCACTTT.

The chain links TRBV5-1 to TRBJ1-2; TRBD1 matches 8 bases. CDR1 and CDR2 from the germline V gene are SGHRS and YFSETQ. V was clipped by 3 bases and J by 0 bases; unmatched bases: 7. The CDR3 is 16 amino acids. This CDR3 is CASSSQGAYPNYGYTF. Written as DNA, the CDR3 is TGCGCCAGCAGCTCGCAGGGGGCCTATCCTAACTATGGCTACACCTTC.

CDR3 coding DNA: TGTGCCAGCAGCCGGGGGACAGGGGGCATTTCACCCCTCCACTTT. This gives the protein CASSRGTGGISPLHF. The chain combines TRBV7-2 with TRBJ1-6, with TRBD1 matching over 12 bases. V shed 5 bases, J shed 9 bases, and the junction held 5 bases outside the gene matches. The germline gives CDR1 SGHTA, CDR2 FQGNSA. CDR3 length: 15 residues.

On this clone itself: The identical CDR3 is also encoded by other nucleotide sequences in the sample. CDR3 amino acids: CASSLQETQYF. CDR3 coding DNA: TGTGCCAGCAGTCTGCAAGAGACCCAGTACTTC. The chain combines TRBV2 with TRBJ2-5; no clear D gene. Germline V gene sequence: CDR1 SNHLY, CDR2 FYNNEI. CDR3 length: 11 amino acids. With 5 bases removed from V and 2 bases from J, the gap between germline ends came to 3 bases.

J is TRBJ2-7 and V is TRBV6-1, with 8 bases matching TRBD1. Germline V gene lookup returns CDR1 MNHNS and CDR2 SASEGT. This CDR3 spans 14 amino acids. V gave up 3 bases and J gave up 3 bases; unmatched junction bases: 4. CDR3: CASSERTGNYEQYF. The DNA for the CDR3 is TGTGCCAGCAGTGAGAGGACAGGGAACTACGAGCAGTACTTC.

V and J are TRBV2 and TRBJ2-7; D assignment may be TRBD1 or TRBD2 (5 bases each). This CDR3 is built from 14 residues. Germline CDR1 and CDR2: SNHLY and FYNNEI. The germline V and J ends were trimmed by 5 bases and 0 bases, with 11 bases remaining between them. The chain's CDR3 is CASSPGRDSYEQYF. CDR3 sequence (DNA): TGTGCCAGCAGTCCGGGACGGGACTCCTACGAGCAGTACTTC.

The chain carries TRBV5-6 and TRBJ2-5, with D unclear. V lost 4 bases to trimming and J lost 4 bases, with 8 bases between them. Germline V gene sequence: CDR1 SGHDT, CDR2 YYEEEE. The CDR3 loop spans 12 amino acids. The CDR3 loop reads CASSRRPETQYF. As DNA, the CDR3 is TGTGCCAGCAGCCGTCGACCAGAGACCCAGTACTTC.

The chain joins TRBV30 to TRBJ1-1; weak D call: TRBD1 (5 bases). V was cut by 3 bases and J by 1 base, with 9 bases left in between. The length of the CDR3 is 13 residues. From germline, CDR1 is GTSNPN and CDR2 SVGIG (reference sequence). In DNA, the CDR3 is TGTGCCTGGAGGGAAAGGGGGAACACTGAAGCTTTCTTT. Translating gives CAWRERGNTEAFF. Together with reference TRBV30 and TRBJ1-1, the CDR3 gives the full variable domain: SQTIHQWPATLVQPVGSPLSLECTVEGTSNPNLYWYRQAAGRGLQLLFYSVGIGQISSEVPQNLSASRPQDRQFILSSKKLLLSDSGFYLCAWRERGNTEAFFGQGTRLTVV.

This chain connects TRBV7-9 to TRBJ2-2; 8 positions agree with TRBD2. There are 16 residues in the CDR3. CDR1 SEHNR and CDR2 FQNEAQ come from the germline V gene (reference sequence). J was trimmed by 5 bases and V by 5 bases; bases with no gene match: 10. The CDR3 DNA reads TGTGCCAGCAGCCAGATAGCGGGGTGGATTACCGGGGAGCTGTTTTTT. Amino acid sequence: CASSQIAGWITGELFF.